The 3 T cell receptor beta chains in this list originate from one sample, sequenced in a study of CD8 T cells in Susac syndrome. With random hexamers, roughly 0.45 to 1 ug RNA was reverse transcribed. One entry per CDR3 protein results from TCRdb running MiXCR on the immunoSEQ multiplex PCR reads. The sample includes 100,000 to 150,000 distinct CDR3 sequences, approximately 94% of them seen just once. Sequencing used CD4+ T cells from PBMCs. The receptors here all came from a human donor in good health.

The V and J genes are TRBV12-3 or TRBV12-4 and TRBJ2-7; a possible D gene is TRBD1 (5 bases). Trimming took off 8 bases at V and 2 bases at J, with 16 bases between the two ends. The CDR3 consists of 14 residues. CDR3 loop: CASGFSGYTYEQYF. DNA for the CDR3: TGTGCCAGCGGGTTCTCAGGGTATACCTACGAGCAGTACTTC.

The rearrangement uses TRBV20-1 and TRBJ2-3; 10 bases are shared with TRBD2. The CDR3 sequence is 14 residues long. The V segment lost 2 bases and the J segment 3 bases; nucleotides outside the gene matches: 2. Germline CDR1 reads DFQATT; CDR2 reads SNEGSKA (reference sequence). As DNA, the CDR3 is TGCAGTGCTAGATCTAGCGGGAGTACAGATACGCAGTATTTT. Encoded protein: CSARSSGSTDTQYF.

The chain couples TRBV6-1 to TRBJ2-3; TRBD2 matches 7 bases. CDR3 size: 15 residues. In germline, CDR1 is MNHNS, CDR2 SASEGT. The V segment lost 5 bases and the J segment 2 bases; nucleotides outside the gene matches: 7. The CDR3 here is CASSRVGGVTDTQYF. Written as DNA, the CDR3 is TGTGCCAGCAGTCGGGTTGGGGGGGTCACAGATACGCAGTATTTT.